This TCR beta chain was sequenced in a study of response to subunit inactivated influenza vaccine. TCRdb reanalysed the RT-PCR reads using MiXCR and keeps one entry per CDR3 protein. The sample lists about 520,000 distinct CDR3 sequences; around 7.9% were seen once. This clonotype was recorded at least ten times. The germline V gene encodes CDR1 SGHAT and CDR2 FQNNGV. The CDR3 consists of 14 residues. The V end was cut by 5 bases, the J end by 2 bases, with 13 bases between. Specimen: PBMCs from blood, collected approximately 25 months after vaccination. This receptor was obtained from a man between 50 and 69 years old who received an inactivated influenza vaccine. This rearrangement joins TRBV11-2 to TRBJ2-7; D uncertain. The CDR3 DNA sequence: TGTGCCAGCAGCGTCGCAGGTAACCCCTACGAGCAGTACTTC. This translates into CASSVAGNPYEQYF.